A single sample gave rise to the 13 T cell receptor beta chains below, sequenced in a study of brain metastases from non-small cell lung cancer. TCRdb keeps only in-frame clones here, not all; method: immunoSEQ multiplex PCR. The sample yields 2,200 or so clones, around 84% seen once. The sequenced sample consisted of tumor-adjacent normal tissue. The receptors were gathered from a donor at least 40 years old with non-small cell lung cancer.

This clone occurred a few times. This chain uses TRBV5-5 with TRBJ2-7; maybe TRBD1 (5 bases). The V end was cut by 0 bases, the J end by 3 bases, with 10 bases between. This CDR3 region has 14 residues. The germline V gene encodes CDR1 SGHKS and CDR2 YYEKEE (reference sequence). The CDR3 region has the DNA TGTGCCAGCAGCTTGGGGGGCATCGGCTACGAGCAGTACTTC. This gives the protein CASSLGGIGYEQYF.

This chain joins TRBV11-3 and TRBJ1-1; D gene uncertain. Germline V gene lookup returns CDR1 SGHNT and CDR2 YENEEA. V lost 0 bases, J lost 3 bases, and 5 bases lay in between. The CDR3 consists of 13 residues. The CDR3 region has the DNA TGTGCCAGCAGCTTAGATAGCCACACTGAAGCTTTCTTT. As protein: CASSLDSHTEAFF.

This chain links TRBV11-3 with TRBJ2-1; D is ambiguous. The V end was cut by 5 bases, the J end by 4 bases, with 12 bases between. The germline V gene encodes CDR1 SGHNT and CDR2 YENEEA. This CDR3 contains 14 residues. CDR3 sequence (DNA): TGTGCCAGCAGCCCGTCCCCCGAGTACAATGAGCAGTTCTTC. Residues: CASSPSPEYNEQFF.

The gene calls are TRBV5-1 and TRBJ2-3; the D is unclear. V was trimmed by 2 bases and J by 1 base, leaving 14 bases between them. Germline V lookup: CDR1 SGHRS, CDR2 YFSETQ. CDR3 length: 16 residues. CDR3 in amino acids: CASSFYTFLRTDTQYF. In DNA form, the CDR3 reads TGCGCCAGCAGCTTTTACACTTTCCTCCGCACAGATACGCAGTATTTT.

V is TRBV15 and J is TRBJ1-6; TRBD1 agrees at 9 bases. This CDR3 region has 15 residues. CDR1 and CDR2 from the germline V gene are LNHNV and YYDKDF (reference sequence). V shed 2 bases, J shed 8 bases, and the junction held 4 bases outside the gene matches. The CDR3 here is CATSRSTGGDSPLHF. The DNA of the CDR3 is TGTGCCACCAGCAGATCCACAGGGGGCGATTCACCCCTCCACTTT.

The chain joins TRBV7-6 to TRBJ2-2; 7 bases map to TRBD2. Germline V CDR1 and CDR2: SGHVS, FNYEAQ. The V segment lost 5 bases and the J segment 6 bases; nucleotides outside the gene matches: 15. The CDR3 length is 17 residues. The CDR3 DNA reads as TGTGCCAGCAGCCCTGAAAAGCGGGGCCCTCACTCCGGGGAGCTGTTTTTT. It translates to CASSPEKRGPHSGELFF. Full variable domain (missing parts from reference TRBV7-6 and TRBJ2-2): GAGVSQSPRYKVTKRGQDVALRCDPISGHVSLYWYRQALGQGPEFLTYFNYEAQQDKSGLPNDRFSAERPEGSISTLTIQRTEQRDSAMYRCASSPEKRGPHSGELFFGEGSRLTVL.

The rearrangement joins TRBV12-5 to TRBJ2-1; 10 bases line up with TRBD1. The CDR3 has 14 amino acids. V was clipped by 5 bases and J by 7 bases; unmatched bases: 5. Germline CDR1 LGHNT, CDR2 FRNRAP. The CDR3 here is CASGPGQGGNEQFF. CDR3 DNA sequence: TGTGCTAGTGGTCCTGGACAGGGGGGTAATGAGCAGTTCTTC.

V and J are TRBV29-1 and TRBJ2-5; D gene uncertain. This CDR3 has 14 amino acids. With 1 base removed from V and 4 bases from J, the gap between germline ends came to 13 bases. CDR1 is SQVTM and CDR2 is ANQGSEA in the germline V gene. The CDR3 protein is CSVEAKDLGETQYF. CDR3 DNA sequence: TGCAGCGTTGAAGCCAAAGATTTGGGAGAGACCCAGTACTTC.

On this clone: A much bigger clone sits one base away, suggesting this may be a read error. The gene calls are TRBV27 and TRBJ2-5; the match to TRBD2 covers 9 bases. J was trimmed by 5 bases and V by 2 bases; bases with no gene match: 18. CDR1 is MNHEY and CDR2 is SMNVEV in the germline V gene (reference sequence). The CDR3 totals 19 residues. The CDR3 DNA sequence: TGTGCCAGCAGTTTAAATGCCCGCGGGGGGGCGTTAACAGGGGAGACCCAGTACTTC. Residues: CASSLNARGGALTGETQYF.

This rearrangement joins TRBV6-5 to TRBJ1-1, with D perhaps matching TRBD1 (5 bases). Germline V gene data show CDR1 as MNHEY and CDR2 as SVGAGI. CDR3 size: 13 residues. V shed 6 bases and J shed 1 base, with 9 bases lying between them. CDR3 sequence: CASRYRQNTEAFF. As DNA, the CDR3 is TGTGCCAGCAGATACAGGCAGAACACTGAAGCTTTCTTT.

The rearrangement uses TRBV6-5 and TRBJ1-1; the D gene is possibly TRBD1 (5 bases). The CDR3 has 15 amino acids. V dropped 0 bases and J dropped 1 base, with 9 bases sitting between them. Germline lookup yields CDR1 MNHEY and CDR2 SVGAGI. The CDR3 is CASSYSGRANTEAFF. The CDR3 DNA reads TGTGCCAGCAGTTACTCAGGCAGGGCGAACACTGAAGCTTTCTTT.

The chain couples TRBV18 to TRBJ1-5; 7 bases line up with TRBD1. Trimming cost V 3 bases and J 0 bases; bases outside gene matches: 2. In germline, CDR1 is KGHSH, CDR2 LQKENI. CDR3 length equals 15 residues. The CDR3 sequence is CASSPSGGSNQPQHF. The CDR3 region has the DNA TGTGCCAGCTCACCGTCAGGGGGTAGCAATCAGCCCCAGCATTTT.

The chain has TRBV5-8 and TRBJ2-5, with D perhaps matching TRBD1 (5 bases). V was shortened by 4 bases and J by 5 bases, with 18 bases between the two germline ends. This CDR3 spans 15 amino acids. The germline V gene encodes CDR1 SGHTS and CDR2 YDEGEE. The CDR3 is CASSTRGRQMETQYF. The CDR3 nucleotides are TGTGCCAGCAGCACGAGAGGTCGACAGATGGAGACCCAGTACTTC.